This T cell receptor (beta chain) was obtained from a study of OX40 agonist ivuxolimab in advanced cancers. Study information: A male proportion of 82.7% was recorded, with mean age around 55 years and range roughly 23 to 79.

Germline values: CDR1 MNHNS, CDR2 SASEGT. The length of the CDR3 is 15 residues. V shed 4 bases, J shed 5 bases, and the junction held 5 bases outside the gene matches. The protocol was immunoSEQ multiplex PCR, while the TCRdb copy is restricted to in-frame clones and leaves out a portion. The table lists more than 30,000 clones, approximately 89% of them singletons. The table lists this clone with a count of one. The rearrangement joins TRBV6-1 to TRBJ2-1, with 10 bases matching TRBD2. Sequencing used CD4+ or CD8+ T cells sorted from blood, obtained in a trial of the OX40 agonist ivuxolimab. The sequence came from an adult with an advanced solid tumor such as melanoma, head and neck, liver or kidney cancer. CDR3 sequence: CASSAGTSGNNEQFF. The CDR3 region has the DNA TGTGCCAGCAGTGCCGGCACTAGCGGGAACAATGAGCAGTTCTTC.